Here is one TCR beta chain with its context. Trimming left V 3 bases short and J 10 bases short, with 18 bases between. CDR1 is LGHDT, CDR2 YNNKEL, per germline (reference sequence). This CDR3 contains 14 residues. TCRdb's copy holds only in-frame clones and misses some; the assay was immunoSEQ multiplex PCR. The repertoire consists of 60,000 to 85,000 clones, with about 93% occurring once and the leading ten covering roughly 1.4%. These data come from a study of brain T cells in children with intractable seizures. Surgery cases with the highest brain T cell transcript signatures were chosen for sequencing.

The sequence was collected from a boy under three years old with tuberous sclerosis and intractable seizures. The material was peripheral blood, obtained at surgery. This rearrangement joins TRBV3-1 (or the pseudogene TRBV3-2) to TRBJ1-1, with D possibly being TRBD1 (5 bases). The CDR3 here is CASSQDRTSRRAFF. The DNA for the CDR3 is TGTGCCAGCAGCCAGGATAGGACAAGTCGTCGAGCTTTCTTT.